Below are 10 T cell receptor beta chains sequenced from a single sample in a study of chemoradiotherapy in HPV16-positive cancers. TCRdb's copy holds only in-frame clones and misses some; the assay was immunoSEQ multiplex PCR. The repertoire holds just under 40,000 clones, with 76% as singletons. This specimen consisted of blood, obtained from a patient who underwent chemoradiotherapy. These TCRs come from a human donor with HPV-associated anogenital cancer.

The chain combines TRBV10-3 with TRBJ2-3, with 7 bases aligning to TRBD2. There are 16 residues in the CDR3. Germline CDR1 ENHRY, CDR2 SYGVKD. Trimming removed 2 bases from V and 2 bases from J; junction bases left unmatched: 7. The CDR3, as DNA: TGTGCCATCAGTGAGGGGCTAGCGGCAACCACAGATACGCAGTATTTT. Protein: CAISEGLAATTDTQYF.

The chain carries TRBV5-1 and TRBJ1-3; 9 bases fit TRBD1. V lost 3 bases and J lost 0; bases outside the gene matches: 10. Germline CDR1 is SGHRS and CDR2 is YFSETQ. CDR3 size: 18 residues. The DNA for the CDR3 is TGCGCCAGCAGCTCGGTGGACAGGGGCGCCCTCTCTGGAAACACCATATATTTT. Translated: CASSSVDRGALSGNTIYF.

V usage is TRBV19 and J usage is TRBJ1-1; a weak D match, TRBD1 (6 bases). Trimming took off 8 bases at V and 3 bases at J, with 19 bases between the two ends. Germline assignment: CDR1 LNHDA and CDR2 SQIVND (reference sequence). This CDR3 is 15 amino acids long. The CDR3 is CASAGHVGRYTEAFF. The CDR3 DNA is TGTGCCAGTGCGGGACATGTCGGAAGGTACACTGAAGCTTTCTTT. Full variable domain (remainder filled in from reference TRBV19 and TRBJ1-1): DGGITQSPKYLFRKEGQNVTLSCEQNLNHDAMYWYRQDPGQGLRLIYYSQIVNDFQKGDIAEGYSVSREKKESFPLTVTSAQKNPTAFYLCASAGHVGRYTEAFFGQGTRLTVV.

The chain links TRBV18 to TRBJ1-3; possibly TRBD1 for D (6 bases). V lost 8 bases and J lost 0, with 17 bases in between. The CDR3 is 16 residues long. CDR1 is KGHSH and CDR2 is LQKENI in the germline V gene. The CDR3 reads CASGQPGAPSGNTIYF. As DNA, the CDR3 is TGTGCCAGCGGACAACCAGGGGCTCCCTCTGGAAACACCATATATTTT.

V and J are TRBV25-1 and TRBJ2-2, with 8 nucleotides matching TRBD2. The CDR3 extends over 15 amino acids. Germline trimming cut 4 bases from V and 0 bases from J; bases unmatched to any gene: 1. Germline V lookup: CDR1 MGHDK, CDR2 SYGVNS. The CDR3 region is CASSGTSSNTGELFF. In DNA form, the CDR3 reads TGTGCCAGCAGTGGGACTAGCTCGAACACCGGGGAGCTGTTTTTT.

This rearrangement joins TRBV11-1 to TRBJ2-5; unclear D gene. The CDR3 has 14 amino acids. The germline V gene has CDR1 SGHAT and CDR2 FQDESV (reference sequence). Trimming shortened V by 5 bases and J by 1 base, and 11 bases separated the two germline ends. CDR3 sequence reads: CASSPGPTQETQYF. The CDR3 DNA reads TGTGCCAGCAGCCCCGGACCGACCCAAGAGACCCAGTACTTC.

This chain uses TRBV2 with TRBJ2-7; D gene uncertain. Germline CDR1 reads SNHLY; CDR2 reads FYNNEI. Between the trimmed V and J ends, which lost 10 bases and 2 bases, there was a span of 12 bases. The CDR3 is 12 residues long. The CDR3 DNA follows: TGTGCCACCCGAACCGAAGCCTACGAGCAGTACTTC. Residues: CATRTEAYEQYF.

The chain has TRBV7-2 and TRBJ1-5; tentatively, D is TRBD1 (6 bases). Germline V gene lookup returns CDR1 SGHTA and CDR2 FQGNSA. V was pared by 5 bases and J by 6 bases, with 17 bases between. The CDR3 length is 15 residues. The CDR3 sequence is CASSRDGGVGQPQHF. The CDR3 bases are TGTGCCAGCAGCCGTGACGGGGGCGTGGGTCAGCCCCAGCATTTT.

This sequence joins TRBV18 and TRBJ2-1; D is possibly TRBD1 (6 bases). The V gene's germline CDR1 is KGHSH and CDR2 LQKENI. The CDR3 covers 14 residues. V lost 3 bases, J lost 4 bases, and 10 bases lay in between. The DNA for the CDR3 is TGTGCCAGCTCACCGACCGGGACATACAATGAGCAGTTCTTC. It is translated as CASSPTGTYNEQFF.

This clone has just one count. V gene TRBV6-1 combines with J gene TRBJ1-3; tentative D call: TRBD1 (5 bases). The CDR3 is 14 amino acids. V lost 4 bases and J lost 2, with 9 bases in between. Germline CDR1 is MNHNS and CDR2 is SASEGT. The CDR3 DNA is TGTGCCAGCAGTGGCGGGGCAGCTGGAAACACCATATATTTT. Residues: CASSGGAAGNTIYF.